Each of the 4 T cell receptor beta chains below was sequenced from the same sample in a study of blood T cell repertoires in COVID-19. TCRdb's copy holds only in-frame clones and misses some; the assay was immunoSEQ multiplex PCR. The data contain approximately 230,000 clones, about nine tenths of them singletons. Sequencing was performed on PBMCs or T cells enriched from blood (not recorded which). These receptors originate from a woman aged 25 to 39 with acute COVID-19.

J is TRBJ1-1 and V is TRBV2; weak D call: TRBD1 (5 bases). Germline CDR1 is SNHLY and CDR2 is FYNNEI. Trimming left V 1 base short and J 2 bases short, with 8 bases between. CDR3 length equals 14 residues. For the CDR3, the DNA is TGTGCCAGCAGTGAAGGCAGGGTTAACACTGAAGCTTTCTTT. Translated: CASSEGRVNTEAFF. The whole variable domain, filled in from reference TRBV2 and TRBJ1-1, reads EPEVTQTPSHQVTQMGQEVILRCVPISNHLYFYWYRQILGQKVEFLVSFYNNEISEKSEIFDDQFSVERPDGSNFTLKIRSTKLEDSAMYFCASSEGRVNTEAFFGQGTRLTVV.

This chain links TRBV12-3 or TRBV12-4 with TRBJ1-2; a weak D match, TRBD1 (5 bases). CDR3 length: 13 amino acids. The V end was cut by 2 bases, the J end by 7 bases, with 11 bases between. CDR3 bases: TGTGCCAGCAGTTTACAGGCGGGACGTGGCTACACCTTC. The encoded protein is CASSLQAGRGYTF.

The CDR3 nucleotides read TGTGCCAGCAGCGTACCCTCCGGGACACTGTACAATGAGCAGTTCTTC. Translating gives CASSVPSGTLYNEQFF. The chain recombines TRBV9 with TRBJ2-1, with D perhaps matching TRBD1 (6 bases). Deletions cut 1 base from V and 4 bases from J, with 15 bases between. In germline, CDR1 is SGDLS, CDR2 YYNGEE. CDR3 length equals 16 residues.

This clone turned up a few times. The gene calls are TRBV7-9 and TRBJ1-6; D gene uncertain. The V end lost 2 bases, the J end lost 17 bases, and 13 bases lay between the germline ends. This CDR3 is built from 12 residues. Looked up from germline, CDR1 is SEHNR and CDR2 is FQNEAQ (reference sequence). The CDR3 protein is CASSLNGDGVHF. The CDR3 nucleotides are TGTGCCAGCAGCTTAAATGGCGACGGAGTCCACTTT.